Below are 5 T cell receptor beta chains sequenced from a single sample in a study of T cells after yellow fever vaccination. One entry per CDR3 protein results from TCRdb running MiXCR on the 5' RACE reads. Here the sample spans about 370,000 distinct CDR3 sequences, roughly 12% being singletons. The sample was PBMCs, taken on the day of the first yellow fever vaccination. These receptors were taken from a young man who received the YFV17D yellow fever vaccine.

V gene TRBV6-2 or TRBV6-3 combines with J gene TRBJ2-7; 9 nucleotides line up with TRBD1. Germline assignment: CDR1 MNHEY and CDR2 SVGEGT. This CDR3 contains 14 residues. V was pared by 6 bases and J by 2 bases, with 5 bases of the junction left unmatched. CDR3 DNA: TGTGCCAGCAGCTGGGGACAGGGACCCTACGAGCAGTACGTC. It is translated as CASSWGQGPYEQYV.

The chain employs TRBV28 and TRBJ2-6; 7 bases line up with TRBD2. The CDR3 covers 16 residues. Trimming took 8 bases from V and 1 from J; bases not matched to a gene: 8. Per the germline V gene, CDR1 is MDHEN and CDR2 is SYDVKM. CDR3 coding DNA: TGTGCCAGCGTGGTCGGGGGGTCTTCTGGGGCCAACGTCCTGACTTTC. Residues: CASVVGGSSGANVLTF.

V usage is TRBV28 and J usage is TRBJ1-5, with D uncertain. CDR3 size: 13 residues. The V end lost 6 bases, the J end lost 9 bases, and 15 bases lay between the germline ends. Germline V lookup: CDR1 MDHEN, CDR2 SYDVKM. CDR3 nucleotides: TGTGCCAGCAGGGAAGCGTTGCTTGGGCCCCAGCATTTT. This translates into CASREALLGPQHF.

The table lists this clonotype with a few counts. The rearrangement links TRBV7-2 to TRBJ1-2; D gene unclear. This CDR3 spans 14 amino acids. The V and J ends lost 1 base and 1 base respectively, with 7 bases between them. Germline CDR1 is SGHTA and CDR2 is FQGNSA. As DNA, the CDR3 is TGTGCCAGCAGCTTAGAGACCAGTAACTATGGCTACACCTTC. Protein product: CASSLETSNYGYTF.

DNA of the CDR3: TGTGCCAGCAGTTGGGGCGTAGTCACGCAGACCCAGTACTTC. It specifies CASSWGVVTQTQYF. The gene calls are TRBV28 and TRBJ2-5, with D possibly TRBD1 on 5 matching bases. Germline V gene sequence: CDR1 MDHEN, CDR2 SYDVKM. The CDR3 runs to 14 residues. V shed 4 bases and J shed 6 bases, with 15 bases lying between them.